These 29 T cell receptor beta chains originate from one sample sequenced in a study of blood T cells in healthy people across ages. PCR was performed a second time for about 7 to 12 cycles using a sample-barcoded 5' primer and a J-beta primer mix. One entry per CDR3 protein results from TCRdb running MiXCR on the 5' RACE reads. The table shows about 320,000 distinct CDR3 sequences, with 25% to 30% occurring only once. The sequenced material came from blood. The receptors derive from a woman in her sixties or seventies in good health.

This chain links TRBV28 with TRBJ2-7, with TRBD2 matching over 13 bases. CDR1 is MDHEN and CDR2 is SYDVKM in the germline V gene. CDR3 size: 17 residues. The V gene end was trimmed by 2 bases and the J gene end by 3 bases; junction bases not matched to a gene: 7. DNA of the CDR3: TGTGCCAGCAGTTTAGCGGTGACTAGCGGGAGGTACTACGAGCAGTACTTC. Translating gives CASSLAVTSGRYYEQYF.

CDR3 loop: CASSQERAQETQYF. CDR3 sequence (DNA): TGTGCCAGCAGCCAAGAGAGGGCCCAAGAGACCCAGTACTTC. This chain joins TRBV3-1 and TRBJ2-5, with D tentatively TRBD2 (5 bases). The CDR3 runs to 14 residues. Germline lookup yields CDR1 LGHDT and CDR2 YNNKEL (reference sequence). Trimming removed 0 bases from V and 1 base from J, with 6 bases in between.

A remark on this clonotype: A single base separates this from a much larger clone, so it may be a read error. The rearrangement links TRBV9 to TRBJ1-2; possibly TRBD1 for D (5 bases). The CDR3 length is 14 residues. Germline CDR1 reads SGDLS; CDR2 reads YYNGEE. V shed 2 bases and J shed 10 bases, with 18 bases lying between them. The CDR3 here is CASSVTELIGDYTF. CDR3 nucleotides: TGTGCCAGCAGCGTGACAGAGCTAATAGGTGACTACACCTTC.

The chain is built from TRBV21-1 and TRBJ2-7. TRBV21-1 is a pseudogene. The CDR3 has 18 residues. In DNA form, the CDR3 reads TGTGCCAGCAGCCACGTTAGGTCGCTGCACCCGAGCTCCTACGAGCAGTACTTC. Translated: CASSHVRSLHPSSYEQYF.

This chain connects TRBV28 to TRBJ2-7; perhaps TRBD2 as D (6 bases). CDR3 length equals 16 residues. V was cut by 6 bases and J by 0 bases, with 18 bases left in between. Per germline, CDR1 MDHEN and CDR2 SYDVKM. The CDR3 sequence is CASRGGGGSSSYEQYF. CDR3 nucleotide sequence: TGTGCCAGCAGGGGGGGTGGGGGATCAAGCTCCTACGAGCAGTACTTC.

The chain links TRBV12-3 or TRBV12-4 to TRBJ1-6, with D possibly matching TRBD1 (5 bases). The CDR3 has 15 amino acids. Deletions cut 5 bases from V and 9 bases from J, with 17 bases between. DNA for the CDR3: TGTGCCAGCAGTGCGAGTCGGACATATGCTTCACCCCTCCACTTT. Translating gives CASSASRTYASPLHF.

The rearrangement links TRBV7-2 to TRBJ2-3; D gene unclear. Trimming cost V 3 bases and J 4 bases, with 8 bases left between them. This CDR3 has 13 amino acids. The germline V gene has CDR1 SGHTA and CDR2 FQGNSA. The CDR3, as DNA: TGTGCCAGCAGCTTCGGTACCGCAGATACGCAGTATTTT. Translated: CASSFGTADTQYF.

The chain has TRBV6-5 and TRBJ1-6, with D possibly TRBD1 on 5 matching bases. V lost 2 bases and J lost 10, with 15 bases in between. In germline, CDR1 is MNHEY, CDR2 SVGAGI. This CDR3 has 15 amino acids. CDR3 residues: CASSYGQNTRSPLHF. In DNA form, the CDR3 reads TGTGCCAGCAGTTACGGACAAAATACAAGGTCACCCCTCCACTTT.

This clonotype was counted a few times. The chain uses TRBV28 and TRBJ1-3; 9 bases map to TRBD1. The trim removed 6 bases at V and 4 bases at J, leaving 7 bases unmatched. Germline V gene data show CDR1 as MDHEN and CDR2 as SYDVKM. The CDR3 sequence is 15 residues long. The CDR3: CASSPQGAGGNTIYF. The DNA for the CDR3 is TGTGCCAGCAGCCCACAGGGGGCGGGCGGAAACACCATATATTTT.

The chain carries TRBV27 and TRBJ2-1; 9 bases are a match to TRBD2. There are 14 residues in the CDR3. Per germline, CDR1 MNHEY and CDR2 SMNVEV (reference sequence). The junction had 3 bases not matched to a gene; V was cut back by 4 bases and J by 5 bases. The CDR3 region is CASSWTSAHNEQFF. CDR3 in DNA: TGTGCCAGCAGTTGGACTAGCGCTCACAATGAGCAGTTCTTC.

This sequence joins TRBV14 and TRBJ2-2; 11 positions agree with TRBD2. Germline values: CDR1 SGHDN, CDR2 FVKESK. The CDR3 extends over 15 amino acids. J gave up 6 bases and V 5 bases, and 5 bases lay outside the gene matches. CDR3: CASSLGLADPGELFF. The CDR3 nucleotides are TGTGCCAGCAGCTTGGGACTAGCGGACCCCGGGGAGCTGTTTTTT.

The chain couples TRBV18 to TRBJ2-1; perhaps TRBD1 as D (5 bases). The V end lost 3 bases, the J end lost 5 bases, and 14 bases lay between the germline ends. Germline-derived CDR1 and CDR2 are KGHSH and LQKENI. The CDR3 has 15 amino acids. CDR3 coding DNA: TGTGCCAGCTCACCTCAGCAGGGTGGGGACAATGAGCAGTTCTTC. It is translated as CASSPQQGGDNEQFF.

This clonotype was seen ten or more times. The gene calls are TRBV2 and TRBJ2-1, with 9 positions matching TRBD2. The CDR3 spans 12 residues. Germline CDR1 SNHLY, CDR2 FYNNEI. The trim removed 3 bases at V and 16 bases at J, leaving 7 bases unmatched. The CDR3 here is CASSDFGLASFF. The CDR3 DNA sequence: TGTGCCAGCAGTGATTTTGGACTAGCGAGCTTCTTC.

The chain has TRBV12-3 or TRBV12-4 and TRBJ1-2; 7 bases align to TRBD1. CDR3 length: 12 residues. The junction had 14 bases not matched to a gene; V was cut back by 10 bases and J by 12 bases. This chain's CDR3 is CATTYDRGGNTF. For the CDR3, the DNA is TGTGCCACCACGTACGACCGAGGGGGCAACACCTTC.

This clonotype was detected a few times. V is TRBV7-2 and J is TRBJ2-5, with TRBD1 identical over 9 bases. TRBJ2-7 explains the end of the DNA better; the J call may be wrong. CDR3 size: 15 residues. Germline CDR1 SGHTA, CDR2 FQGNSA. This chain's CDR3 is CASSLRGTGTYEQYF. The DNA of the CDR3 is TGTGCCAGCAGCTTAAGGGGGACAGGGACGTACGAGCAGTACTTC.

The CDR3 region has the DNA TGTGCCAGCACCAGAGGGGGCACTGAAGCTTTCTTT. Translation: CASTRGGTEAFF. The J gene is TRBJ1-1, the V gene TRBV28, with D maybe TRBD1 (6 bases). The CDR3 is 12 amino acids. The V gene lost 7 bases and the J gene lost 4 bases, with 10 bases spanning the gap. Germline CDR1 reads MDHEN; CDR2 reads SYDVKM. Full variable domain (rest looked up from reference TRBV28 and TRBJ1-1): DVKVTQSSRYLVKRTGEKVFLECVQDMDHENMFWYRQDPGLGLRLIYFSYDVKMKEKGDIPEGYSVSREKKERFSLILESASTNQTSMYLCASTRGGTEAFFGQGTRLTVV.

V gene TRBV7-6 combines with J gene TRBJ2-5, with unresolved D. This CDR3 region has 14 residues. Germline V gives CDR1 SGHVS, CDR2 FNYEAQ. The ends were cut back, 0 bases at V and 5 bases at J, with 10 bases in the middle. CDR3 coding DNA: TGTGCCAGCAGCTTAGCCCAGGTTTTGGAGACCCAGTACTTC. Translating it yields CASSLAQVLETQYF.

The chain uses TRBV5-1 and TRBJ1-5, with D perhaps TRBD1 (6 bases). Trimming removed 0 bases from V and 6 bases from J, with 10 bases in between. CDR1 is SGHRS and CDR2 is YFSETQ in the germline V gene. The CDR3 extends over 14 amino acids. The CDR3 spells CASSLGGLGQPQHF. In DNA form, the CDR3 reads TGCGCCAGCAGCTTGGGGGGGCTGGGTCAGCCCCAGCATTTT.

The chain is built from TRBV7-2 and TRBJ2-5; D is perhaps TRBD1 or TRBD2 (5 bases each). Looked up from germline, CDR1 is SGHTA and CDR2 is FQGNSA. CDR3 size: 15 residues. Trimming took off 1 base at V and 2 bases at J, with 11 bases between the two ends. The CDR3 bases are TGTGCCAGCAGCTTAGAGGGGACCCATCAAGAGACCCAGTACTTC. Its translation is CASSLEGTHQETQYF.

The chain recombines TRBV3-1 with TRBJ2-2, with D possibly matching TRBD1 (6 bases). The germline V gene has CDR1 LGHDT and CDR2 YNNKEL (reference sequence). CDR3 length: 19 amino acids. Between the trimmed V and J ends, which lost 0 bases and 6 bases, there was a span of 23 bases. The CDR3 DNA reads TGTGCCAGCAGCCAAGATGGGGGCAGGGTAGTATTTTTGGCCGGGGAGCTGTTTTTT. It encodes CASSQDGGRVVFLAGELFF. Variable domain in full (rest from reference TRBV3-1 and TRBJ2-2): DTAVSQTPKYLVTQMGNDKSIKCEQNLGHDTMYWYKQDSKKFLKIMFSYNNKELIINETVPNRFSPKSPDKAHLNLHINSLELGDSAVYFCASSQDGGRVVFLAGELFFGEGSRLTVL.

As to this clonotype: At one end, the junction sequence differs from germline, possibly due to a read error. This chain uses TRBV7-8 with TRBJ2-1; D tentatively reads TRBD1 or TRBD2 (5 bases each). CDR1 and CDR2 from the germline V gene are SGHVS and FQNEAQ. CDR3 length equals 15 residues. The CDR3 DNA reads TGTGCCAGCAGCTACCCGGACGGGGCCTACAATGAGCAGCTCTTC. This encodes CASSYPDGAYNEQLF.

The chain employs TRBV5-4 and TRBJ2-1, with D uncertain. Germline V lookup: CDR1 SGHNT, CDR2 YYREEE (reference sequence). V lost 5 bases and J 6 bases, leaving 9 bases between the germline ends. The CDR3 loop spans 12 amino acids. The DNA of the CDR3 is TGTGCCAGCAGGTCCCCCCCCAATGAGCAGTTCTTC. Its protein product is CASRSPPNEQFF. The full variable domain, its missing parts supplied by reference TRBV5-4 and TRBJ2-1, is ETGVTQSPTHLIKTRGQQVTLRCSSQSGHNTVSWYQQALGQGPQFIFQYYREEENGRGNFPPRFSGLQFPNYSSELNVNALELDDSALYLCASRSPPNEQFFGPGTRLTVL.

CDR3 DNA: TGTGCCAGCAGCTCAACTCCGAGGGAGCAGTTCTTC. Translating gives CASSSTPREQFF. This chain connects TRBV6-5 to TRBJ2-1; no firm D call. Germline CDR1 and CDR2: MNHEY and SVGAGI. CDR3 size: 12 residues. V lost 6 bases, J lost 10 bases, and 13 bases lay in between.

CDR3 residues: CASSLPGQGLGGYTF. CDR3 nucleotides: TGTGCCAGCAGTCTACCGGGACAGGGTCTAGGCGGCTACACCTTC. V and J are TRBV6-5 and TRBJ1-2, with 9 bases fitting TRBD1. There are 15 residues in the CDR3. Germline assignment: CDR1 MNHEY and CDR2 SVGAGI. The ends lost 5 bases at V and 8 bases at J; junction bases unmatched: 12.

A single count supports this clonotype. This rearrangement joins TRBV28 to TRBJ2-3; D is unresolved. Per germline, CDR1 MDHEN and CDR2 SYDVKM. V was shortened by 6 bases and J by 1 base, with 14 bases between the two germline ends. The CDR3 totals 15 residues. The CDR3 protein is CASSPERIRTDTQYF. The DNA of the CDR3 is TGTGCCAGCAGCCCCGAGAGGATCCGCACAGATACGCAGTATTTT. The variable domain in full, completed from reference TRBV28 and TRBJ2-3, reads DVKVTQSSRYLVKRTGEKVFLECVQDMDHENMFWYRQDPGLGLRLIYFSYDVKMKEKGDIPEGYSVSREKKERFSLILESASTNQTSMYLCASSPERIRTDTQYFGPGTRLTVL.

This clonotype appeared a few times. The J gene is TRBJ2-3, the V gene TRBV29-1; TRBD2 aligns across 9 bases. The junction had 6 bases not matched to a gene; V was cut back by 7 bases and J by 1 base. The germline CDR1 and CDR2 sequences are SQVTM and ANQGSEA. The CDR3 totals 14 residues. This chain's CDR3 is CSAISGGGTDTQYF. The CDR3 coding sequence is TGCAGCGCAATTAGCGGGGGAGGCACAGATACGCAGTATTTT.

CDR3 in amino acids: CASSGQGAYQPQHF. CDR3 nucleotide sequence: TGTGCCAGCAGTGGACAGGGGGCATATCAGCCCCAGCATTTT. The chain has TRBV7-2 and TRBJ1-5; 11 bases fit TRBD1. Germline lookup yields CDR1 SGHTA and CDR2 FQGNSA. This CDR3 contains 14 residues. Trimming at V came to 6 bases and at J to 5 bases, leaving 3 bases not matched to a gene.

The chain is built from TRBV12-3 or TRBV12-4 and TRBJ2-7; D might be TRBD2 (6 bases). This CDR3 is 15 amino acids long. The ends were cut back, 6 bases at V and 3 bases at J, with 18 bases in the middle. The chain's CDR3 is CASSNRGSSHYEQYF. CDR3 nucleotide sequence: TGTGCCAGCAGCAACCGGGGGAGCTCCCACTACGAGCAGTACTTC.

The chain employs TRBV20-1 and TRBJ1-5, with TRBD1 as a possible D gene (5 bases). The germline CDR1 and CDR2 sequences are DFQATT and SNEGSKA (reference sequence). This CDR3 has 15 residues. V lost 1 base, J lost 2 bases, and 12 bases lay in between. This CDR3 is CSARAGEYGNQPQHF. The DNA of the CDR3 is TGCAGTGCTAGAGCGGGGGAGTATGGCAATCAGCCCCAGCATTTT.